This TCR beta chain was captured in a study of shared clonotypes between healthy human individuals. V gave up 4 bases and J gave up 7 bases; unmatched junction bases: 5. The CDR3 sequence is 13 residues long. Germline V gene lookup returns CDR1 KGHSH and CDR2 LQKENI. Some clones are missing from TCRdb's copy, which holds only in-frame ones; the method was immunoSEQ multiplex PCR. This sample has 2,500,000 or so clones; 85% to 95% occur once, and the top ten carry 0.37%. Material for sequencing was naive CD4+ T cells from PBMCs. Regarding subset: CD45RA+ positively selected. The sequence came from a young man in good health. Some clones in this sample may be carry-over from other donors' samples. The chain combines TRBV18 with TRBJ1-1; 8 bases line up with TRBD1. CDR3 region: CASSLGQVNEAFF. The CDR3 DNA sequence: TGTGCCAGCTCACTGGGACAGGTAAATGAAGCTTTCTTT. The whole variable domain, remainder taken from reference TRBV18 and TRBJ1-1, is NAGVMQNPRHLVRRRGQEARLRCSPMKGHSHVYWYRQLPEEGLKFMVYLQKENIIDESGMPKERFSAEFPKEGPSILRIQQVVRGDSAAYFCASSLGQVNEAFFGQGTRLTVV.